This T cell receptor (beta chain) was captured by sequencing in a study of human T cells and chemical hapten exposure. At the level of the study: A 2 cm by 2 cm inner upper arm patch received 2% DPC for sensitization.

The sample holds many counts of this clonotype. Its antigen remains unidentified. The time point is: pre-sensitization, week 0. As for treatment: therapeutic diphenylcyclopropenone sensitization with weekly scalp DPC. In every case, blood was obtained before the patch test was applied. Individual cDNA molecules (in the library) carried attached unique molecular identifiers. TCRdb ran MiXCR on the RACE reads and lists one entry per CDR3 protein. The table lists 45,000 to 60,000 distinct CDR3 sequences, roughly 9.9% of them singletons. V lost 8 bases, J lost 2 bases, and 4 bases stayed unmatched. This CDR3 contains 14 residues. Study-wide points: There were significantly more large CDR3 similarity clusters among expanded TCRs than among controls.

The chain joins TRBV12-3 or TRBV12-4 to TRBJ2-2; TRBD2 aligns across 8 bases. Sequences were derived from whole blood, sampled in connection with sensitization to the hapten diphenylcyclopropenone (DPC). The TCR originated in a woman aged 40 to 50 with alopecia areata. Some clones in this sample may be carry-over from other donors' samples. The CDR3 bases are TGTGCCAGCCGGGGGGGCAGTAACACCGGGGAGCTGTTTTTT. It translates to CASRGGSNTGELFF.